This TCR beta chain was obtained from a study of human versus mouse CDR3 diversity and MHC coevolution. Findings of the study overall: By iCHAO1, human TCR beta clonotypes numbered some 1.5 million, the most. Two of the three human donors had the lowest clonal inequality. On average, humans showed more CDR3 deletions and insertions than mice.

As concerns this clone: Its matching antigen is unknown.

Naive CD4 T cells, CD45RO-negative and CD62L-positive, were flow-sorted from PBMCs. Profiling relied on immunoSEQ multiplex PCR, and the TCRdb table lists in-frame clones only, not all of them. The sample holds tens of thousands of clones, just under 95% seen once. J was trimmed by 2 bases and V by 5 bases; bases with no gene match: 9. Germline loops: CDR1 SGHNT, CDR2 YENEEA. The CDR3 has 16 amino acids. Sequenced material: naive CD4+ T cells from blood. Subset reported: CD45RO-negative CD62L-positive naive CD4 T cells. The gene calls are TRBV11-3 and TRBJ2-5, with 9 bases that match TRBD1. This clonotype was sampled from a person aged 25-75 years in good health. CDR3 coding DNA: TGTGCCAGCAGCCCCGGGACAGGGACACCTCAAGAGACCCAGTACTTC. This gives the protein CASSPGTGTPQETQYF.